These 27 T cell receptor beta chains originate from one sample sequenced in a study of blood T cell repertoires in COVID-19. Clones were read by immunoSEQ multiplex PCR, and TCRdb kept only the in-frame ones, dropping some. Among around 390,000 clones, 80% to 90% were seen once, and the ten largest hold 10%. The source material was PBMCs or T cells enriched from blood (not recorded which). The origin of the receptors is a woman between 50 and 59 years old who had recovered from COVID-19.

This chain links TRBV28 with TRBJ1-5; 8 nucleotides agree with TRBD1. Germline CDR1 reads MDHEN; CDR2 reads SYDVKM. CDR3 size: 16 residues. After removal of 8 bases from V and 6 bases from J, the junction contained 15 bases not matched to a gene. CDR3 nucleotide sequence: TGTGCCAGCCCCCCCTCGGGACAGGCCTTGGTTCAGCCCCAGCATTTT. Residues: CASPPSGQALVQPQHF.

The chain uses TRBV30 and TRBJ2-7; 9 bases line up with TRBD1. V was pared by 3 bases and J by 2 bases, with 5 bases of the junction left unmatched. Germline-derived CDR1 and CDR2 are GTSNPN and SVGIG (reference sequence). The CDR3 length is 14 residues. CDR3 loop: CAWRWGQGPYEQYF. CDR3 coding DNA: TGTGCCTGGAGGTGGGGACAGGGCCCCTACGAGCAGTACTTC.

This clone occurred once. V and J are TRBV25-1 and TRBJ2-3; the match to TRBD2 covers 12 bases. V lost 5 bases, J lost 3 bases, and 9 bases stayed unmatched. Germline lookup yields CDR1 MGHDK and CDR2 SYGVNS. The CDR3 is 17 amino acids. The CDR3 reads CASSWLAGGRRTDTQYF. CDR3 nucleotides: TGTGCCAGCAGTTGGCTAGCGGGGGGGCGTCGGACAGATACGCAGTATTTT.

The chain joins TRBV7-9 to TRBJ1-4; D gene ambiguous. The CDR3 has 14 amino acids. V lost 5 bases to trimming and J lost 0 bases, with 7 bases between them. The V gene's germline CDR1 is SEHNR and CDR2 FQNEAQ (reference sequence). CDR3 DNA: TGTGCCAGCAGCCCAAGCGCAACTAATGAAAAACTGTTTTTT. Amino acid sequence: CASSPSATNEKLFF. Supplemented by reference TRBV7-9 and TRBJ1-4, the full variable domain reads DTGVSQNPRHKITKRGQNVTFRCDPISEHNRLYWYRQTLGQGPEFLTYFQNEAQLEKSRLLSDRFSAERPKGSFSTLEIQRTEQGDSAMYLCASSPSATNEKLFFGSGTQLSVL.

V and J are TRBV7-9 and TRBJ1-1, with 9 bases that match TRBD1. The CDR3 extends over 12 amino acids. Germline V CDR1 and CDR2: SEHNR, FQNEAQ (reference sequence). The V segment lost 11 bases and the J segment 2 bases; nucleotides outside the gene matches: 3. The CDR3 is CAGQGLNTEAFF. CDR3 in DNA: TGTGCCGGACAGGGGTTAAACACTGAAGCTTTCTTT.

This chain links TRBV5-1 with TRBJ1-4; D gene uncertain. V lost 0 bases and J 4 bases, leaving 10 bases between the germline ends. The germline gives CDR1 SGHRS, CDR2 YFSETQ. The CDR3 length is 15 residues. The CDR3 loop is CASSLALSSNEKLFF. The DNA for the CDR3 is TGCGCCAGCAGCTTGGCTCTGAGTAGTAATGAAAAACTGTTTTTT. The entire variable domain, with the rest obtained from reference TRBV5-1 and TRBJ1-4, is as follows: KAGVTQTPRYLIKTRGQQVTLSCSPISGHRSVSWYQQTPGQGLQFLFEYFSETQRNKGNFPGRFSGRQFSNSRSEMNVSTLELGDSALYLCASSLALSSNEKLFFGSGTQLSVL.

The CDR3 region is CASSTPSGGGGNNEQFF. CDR3 coding DNA: TGTGCCAGCAGCACCCCTTCTGGCGGGGGGGGAAACAATGAGCAGTTCTTC. The chain couples TRBV3-1 (or the pseudogene TRBV3-2) to TRBJ2-1; TRBD2 aligns across 9 bases. Trimming at V came to 5 bases and at J to 5 bases, leaving 13 bases not matched to a gene. In germline, CDR1 is LGHDT, CDR2 YNNKEL (reference sequence). The CDR3 covers 17 residues.

As DNA, the CDR3 is TGTGCCAGCAGTCGACCCGGGGGTACCACCTACGAGCAGTACTTC. Protein product: CASSRPGGTTYEQYF. V gene TRBV6-5 combines with J gene TRBJ2-7, with D maybe TRBD2 (6 bases). Germline V gene data show CDR1 as MNHEY and CDR2 as SVGAGI. The CDR3 runs to 15 residues. V shed 5 bases and J shed 2 bases, with 16 bases lying between them.

CDR3 sequence: CASSSTTGRPNTQYF. For the CDR3, the DNA is TGTGCCAGCAGCTCCACGACAGGCCGACCAAATACGCAGTATTTT. V gene TRBV7-9 combines with J gene TRBJ2-3, with D perhaps TRBD1 (6 bases). This CDR3 is 15 amino acids long. CDR1 and CDR2 from the germline V gene are SEHNR and FQNEAQ (reference sequence). Trimming cost V 4 bases and J 7 bases, with 18 bases left between them.

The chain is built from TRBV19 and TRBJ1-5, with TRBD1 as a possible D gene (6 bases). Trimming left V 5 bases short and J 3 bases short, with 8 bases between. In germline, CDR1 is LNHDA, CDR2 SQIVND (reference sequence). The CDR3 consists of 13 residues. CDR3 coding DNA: TGTGCCAGTAGTCCAGGGGTCAATCAGCCCCAGCATTTT. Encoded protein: CASSPGVNQPQHF.

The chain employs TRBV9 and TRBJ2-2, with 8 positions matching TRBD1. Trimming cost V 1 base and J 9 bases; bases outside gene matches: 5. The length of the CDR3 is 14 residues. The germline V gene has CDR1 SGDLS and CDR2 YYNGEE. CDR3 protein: CASSVTTGDWELFF. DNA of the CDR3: TGTGCCAGCAGCGTAACGACAGGGGACTGGGAGCTGTTTTTT.

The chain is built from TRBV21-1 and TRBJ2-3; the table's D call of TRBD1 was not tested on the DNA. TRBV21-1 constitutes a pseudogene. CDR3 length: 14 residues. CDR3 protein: CASSKGTGLDTQYF. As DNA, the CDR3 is TGTGCCAGCAGCAAGGGGACAGGTCTGGATACGCAGTATTTT.

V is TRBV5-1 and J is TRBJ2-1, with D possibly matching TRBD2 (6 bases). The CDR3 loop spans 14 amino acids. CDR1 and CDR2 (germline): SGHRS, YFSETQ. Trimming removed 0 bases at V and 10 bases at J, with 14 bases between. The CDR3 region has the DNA TGCGCCAGCAGCTTGGCCGGGTCGCGGGGAGAGCAGTTCTTC. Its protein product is CASSLAGSRGEQFF.

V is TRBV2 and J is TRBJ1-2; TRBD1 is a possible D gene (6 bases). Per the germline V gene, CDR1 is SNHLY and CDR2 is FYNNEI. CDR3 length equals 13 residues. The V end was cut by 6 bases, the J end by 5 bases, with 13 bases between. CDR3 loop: CASRTDSLYGYTF. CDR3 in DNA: TGTGCCAGCAGGACGGACAGTTTATATGGCTACACCTTC.

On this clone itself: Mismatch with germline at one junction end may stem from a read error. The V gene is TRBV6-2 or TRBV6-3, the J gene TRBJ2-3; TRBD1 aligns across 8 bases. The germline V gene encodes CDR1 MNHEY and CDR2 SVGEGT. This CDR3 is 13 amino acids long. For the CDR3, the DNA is TGTGCCAGCAGTTACTCAGGGACAGGACGAGCGACGTTT. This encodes CASSYSGTGRATF.

The CDR3 protein is CASSSGFGAEAFF. The CDR3 DNA follows: TGTGCCAGCAGTTCAGGGTTTGGCGCTGAAGCTTTCTTT. The chain is built from TRBV27 and TRBJ1-1; possible D gene TRBD1, 5 bases. The CDR3 contains 13 residues. Germline V CDR1 and CDR2: MNHEY, SMNVEV (reference sequence). With 4 bases removed from V and 6 bases from J, the gap between germline ends came to 12 bases.

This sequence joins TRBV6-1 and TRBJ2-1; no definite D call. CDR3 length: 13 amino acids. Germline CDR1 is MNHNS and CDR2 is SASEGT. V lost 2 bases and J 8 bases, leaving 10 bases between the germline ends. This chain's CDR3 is CASSELGRDEQFF. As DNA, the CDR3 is TGTGCCAGCAGTGAATTGGGTCGGGATGAGCAGTTCTTC.

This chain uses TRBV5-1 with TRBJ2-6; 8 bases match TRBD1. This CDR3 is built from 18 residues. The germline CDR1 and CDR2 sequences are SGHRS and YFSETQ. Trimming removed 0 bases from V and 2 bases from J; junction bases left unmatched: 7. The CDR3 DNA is TGCGCCAGCAGCTTGGCCCCGGACAGGGATCCTGGGGCCAACGTCCTGACTTTC. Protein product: CASSLAPDRDPGANVLTF.

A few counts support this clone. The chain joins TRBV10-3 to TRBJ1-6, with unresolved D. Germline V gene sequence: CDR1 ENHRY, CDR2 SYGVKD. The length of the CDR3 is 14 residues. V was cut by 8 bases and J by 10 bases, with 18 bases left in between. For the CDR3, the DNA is TGTGCCATCCGCGGGCCCTCGGAATCATCACCCCTCCACTTT. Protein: CAIRGPSESSPLHF.

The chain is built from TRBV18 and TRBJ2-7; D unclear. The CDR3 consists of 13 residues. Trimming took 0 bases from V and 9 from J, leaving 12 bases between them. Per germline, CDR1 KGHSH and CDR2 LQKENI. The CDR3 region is CASSPPASDTQYF. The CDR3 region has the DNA TGTGCCAGCTCACCACCGGCGTCAGACACGCAGTACTTC.

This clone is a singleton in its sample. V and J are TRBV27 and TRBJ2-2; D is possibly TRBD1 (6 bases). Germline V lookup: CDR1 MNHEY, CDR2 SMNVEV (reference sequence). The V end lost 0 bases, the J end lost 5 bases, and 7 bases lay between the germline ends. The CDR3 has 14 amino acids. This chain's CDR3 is CASSLSRGTGELFF. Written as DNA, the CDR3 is TGTGCCAGCAGTTTATCGAGGGGGACCGGGGAGCTGTTTTTT.

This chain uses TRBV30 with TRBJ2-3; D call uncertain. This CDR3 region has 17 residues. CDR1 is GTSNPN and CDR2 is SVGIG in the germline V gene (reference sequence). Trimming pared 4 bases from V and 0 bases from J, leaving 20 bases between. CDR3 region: CAWNSGRPVSSTDTQYF. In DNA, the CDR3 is TGTGCCTGGAATTCTGGCAGGCCTGTTTCTAGCACAGATACGCAGTATTTT.

The CDR3 coding sequence is TGTGCCAGCACCATCGCCCTAGCGGGGCCTACCAATGAGCAGTTCTTC. This sequence encodes CASTIALAGPTNEQFF. The chain links TRBV5-5 to TRBJ2-1, with 9 bases matching TRBD2. The length of the CDR3 is 16 residues. V was pared by 6 bases and J by 6 bases, with 13 bases of the junction left unmatched. The V gene's germline CDR1 is SGHKS and CDR2 YYEKEE (reference sequence). Supplemented by reference TRBV5-5 and TRBJ2-1, the full variable domain reads DAGVTQSPTHLIKTRGQQVTLRCSPISGHKSVSWYQQVLGQGPQFIFQYYEKEERGRGNFPDRFSARQFPNYSSELNVNALLLGDSALYLCASTIALAGPTNEQFFGPGTRLTVL.

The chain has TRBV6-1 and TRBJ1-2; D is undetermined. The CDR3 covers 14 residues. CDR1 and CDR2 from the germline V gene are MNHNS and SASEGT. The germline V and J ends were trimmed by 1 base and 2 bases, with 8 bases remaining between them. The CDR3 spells CASSEGRQNYGYTF. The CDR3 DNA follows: TGTGCCAGCAGTGAAGGGCGACAAAACTATGGCTACACCTTC.

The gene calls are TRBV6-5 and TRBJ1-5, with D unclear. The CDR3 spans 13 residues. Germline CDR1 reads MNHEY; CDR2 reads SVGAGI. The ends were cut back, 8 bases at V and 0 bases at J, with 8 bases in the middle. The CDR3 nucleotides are TGTGCCAGCCAGGTTTATAGCAATCAGCCCCAGCATTTT. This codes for CASQVYSNQPQHF.

The CDR3 protein is CASSLLADTISGELFF. CDR3 nucleotides: TGCGCCAGCAGCTTGTTGGCGGACACGATTTCTGGGGAGCTGTTTTTT. The chain recombines TRBV5-1 with TRBJ2-2, with D possibly TRBD1 on 5 matching bases. Germline assignment: CDR1 SGHRS and CDR2 YFSETQ. There are 16 residues in the CDR3. V lost 1 base and J lost 8, with 18 bases in between.

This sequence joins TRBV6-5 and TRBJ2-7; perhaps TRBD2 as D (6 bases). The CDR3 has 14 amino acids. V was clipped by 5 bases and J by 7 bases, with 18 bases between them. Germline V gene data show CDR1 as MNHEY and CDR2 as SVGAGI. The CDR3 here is CASSPQGGIGEQYF. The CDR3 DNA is TGTGCCAGCAGTCCTCAGGGCGGGATAGGGGAGCAGTACTTC.